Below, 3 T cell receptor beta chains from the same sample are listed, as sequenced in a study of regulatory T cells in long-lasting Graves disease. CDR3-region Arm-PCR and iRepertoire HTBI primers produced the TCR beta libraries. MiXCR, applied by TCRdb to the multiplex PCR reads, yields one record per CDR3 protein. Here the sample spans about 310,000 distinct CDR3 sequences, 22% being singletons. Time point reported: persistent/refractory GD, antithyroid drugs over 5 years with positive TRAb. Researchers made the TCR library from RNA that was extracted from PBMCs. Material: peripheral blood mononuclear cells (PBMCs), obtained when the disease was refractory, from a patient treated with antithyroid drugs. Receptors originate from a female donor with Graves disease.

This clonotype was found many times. CDR3 region: CASSLQAGEGETQYF. Written as DNA, the CDR3 is TGTGCCAGCAGCTTGCAAGCGGGAGAAGGCGAGACCCAGTACTTC. The rearrangement links TRBV7-3 to TRBJ2-5, with TRBD2 matching over 8 bases. The CDR3 is 15 residues long. V trimming: 3 bases; J trimming: 5 bases; junction bases outside the gene matches: 8. Germline lookup yields CDR1 SGHTA and CDR2 FQGTGA.

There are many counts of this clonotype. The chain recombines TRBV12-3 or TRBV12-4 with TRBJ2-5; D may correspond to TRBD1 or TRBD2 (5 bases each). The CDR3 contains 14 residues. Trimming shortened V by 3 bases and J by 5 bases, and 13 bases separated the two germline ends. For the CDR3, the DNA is TGTGCCAGCAGTTTTTGGGACCAGACGGAGACCCAGTACTTC. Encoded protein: CASSFWDQTETQYF.

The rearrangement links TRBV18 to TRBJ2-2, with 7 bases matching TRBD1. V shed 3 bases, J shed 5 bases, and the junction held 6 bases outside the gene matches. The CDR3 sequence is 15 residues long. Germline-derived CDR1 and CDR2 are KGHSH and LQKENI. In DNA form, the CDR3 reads TGTGCCAGCTCACCGCCGGGACAGTTAACCGGGGAGCTGTTTTTT. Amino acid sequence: CASSPPGQLTGELFF.